The entry that follows covers one T cell receptor (beta chain) sequence. Its antigen is still unknown. The sample originates from a study of OX40 agonist ivuxolimab in advanced cancers. Study-wide background: Among those enrolled, mean age was around 55 years (range 23 to 79) and roughly 84% were male. Study conclusions and caveats: On average, CD8+ T cells had more expanded clones than CD4+.

Sequencing used immunoSEQ multiplex PCR; TCRdb keeps in-frame clones, though not all of them. This table holds about 68,000 clones, around 90% found once. The receptor was isolated from an adult with an advanced solid tumor such as melanoma, head and neck, liver or kidney cancer. The specimen was CD4+ or CD8+ T cells sorted from blood, collected in a trial of the OX40 agonist ivuxolimab.

CDR3 loop: CASSRGSGNTIYF. CDR3 coding DNA: TGTGCCAGTAGTCGGGGGTCTGGAAACACCATATATTTT. The J gene is TRBJ1-3, the V gene TRBV19; tentatively, D is TRBD1 (5 bases). Germline values: CDR1 LNHDA, CDR2 SQIVND (reference sequence). The CDR3 extends over 13 amino acids. V dropped 5 bases and J dropped 1 base, with 6 bases sitting between them. Together with reference TRBV19 and TRBJ1-3, the CDR3 gives the full variable domain: DGGITQSPKYLFRKEGQNVTLSCEQNLNHDAMYWYRQDPGQGLRLIYYSQIVNDFQKGDIAEGYSVSREKKESFPLTVTSAQKNPTAFYLCASSRGSGNTIYFGEGSWLTVV.